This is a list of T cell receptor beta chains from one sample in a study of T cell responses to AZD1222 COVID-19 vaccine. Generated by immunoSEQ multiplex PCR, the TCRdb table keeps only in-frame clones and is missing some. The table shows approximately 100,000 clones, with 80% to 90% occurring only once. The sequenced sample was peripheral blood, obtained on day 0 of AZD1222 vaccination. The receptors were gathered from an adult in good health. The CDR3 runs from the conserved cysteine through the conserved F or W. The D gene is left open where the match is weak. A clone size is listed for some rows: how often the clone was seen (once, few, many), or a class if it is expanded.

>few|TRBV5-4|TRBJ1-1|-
CASSWDVNTEAFF
TGTGCCAGCAGCTGGGATGTGAACACTGAAGCTTTCTTT
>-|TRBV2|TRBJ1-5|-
CASSAYGGSHQPQHF
TGTGCCAGCAGTGCCTATGGGGGGTCCCATCAGCCCCAGCATTTT
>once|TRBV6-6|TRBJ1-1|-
CASSKDPGGGTEAFF
TGTGCCAGCAGCAAGGATCCGGGCGGGGGCACTGAAGCTTTCTTT
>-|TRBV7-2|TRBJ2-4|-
CASSLVGGAAKNIQYF
TGTGCCAGCAGCTTAGTGGGGGGCGCAGCCAAAAACATTCAGTACTTC
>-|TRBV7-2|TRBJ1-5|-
CASSLKGFSNQPQHF
TGTGCCAGCAGCTTAAAGGGCTTTAGCAATCAGCCCCAGCATTTT
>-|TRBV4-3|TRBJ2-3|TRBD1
CASSQGDRMEGNTQYF
TGCGCCAGCAGCCAGGGGGACAGGATGGAGGGCAATACGCAGTATTTT
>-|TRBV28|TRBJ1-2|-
CASSLGGYGYTF
TGTGCCAGCAGTTTAGGTGGCTATGGCTACACCTTC
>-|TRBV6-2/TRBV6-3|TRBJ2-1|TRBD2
CASRYSLGGVHEQFF
TGTGCCAGCCGATACTCATTGGGGGGGGTTCATGAGCAGTTCTTC
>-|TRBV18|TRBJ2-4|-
CASSLSPARGKNIQYF
TGTGCCAGCTCATTAAGTCCCGCCAGGGGCAAAAACATTCAGTACTTC
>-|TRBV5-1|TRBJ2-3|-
CASSLRGLGTDTQYF
TGCGCCAGCAGCTTGAGGGGATTGGGCACAGATACGCAGTATTTT
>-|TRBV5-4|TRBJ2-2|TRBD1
CASSGDRGFNGELFF
TGTGCCAGCAGCGGCGACAGGGGATTTAACGGGGAGCTGTTTTTT
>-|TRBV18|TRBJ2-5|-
CASSDLGRLQTQETQYF
TGTGCCAGCTCGGACCTTGGCCGGTTACAGACCCAAGAGACCCAGTACTTC
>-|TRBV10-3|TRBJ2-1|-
CAIKGGYNEQFF
TGTGCCATCAAAGGGGGCTACAATGAGCAGTTCTTC
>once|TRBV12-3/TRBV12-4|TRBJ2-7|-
CASSLWGSYEQYF
TGTGCCAGCAGTTTATGGGGCTCCTACGAGCAGTACTTC
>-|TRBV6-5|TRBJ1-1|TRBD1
CASSLGQVEAFF
TGTGCCAGCAGCCTAGGACAGGTGGAAGCTTTCTTT
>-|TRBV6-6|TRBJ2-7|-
CASSYRPEGGEQYF
TGTGCCAGCAGTTACCGCCCGGAGGGCGGTGAGCAGTACTTC
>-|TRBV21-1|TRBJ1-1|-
CARLTTGLNTEAFF
TGTGCCAGACTTACTACCGGGCTGAACACTGAAGCTTTCTTT
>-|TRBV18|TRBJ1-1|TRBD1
CASSPLQGFANTEAFF
TGTGCCAGCTCACCTCTACAGGGGTTTGCGAACACTGAAGCTTTCTTT
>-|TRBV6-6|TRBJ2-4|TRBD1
CASSPGTGTIIAKNIQYF
TGTGCCAGCAGTCCGGGGACAGGGACGATAATAGCCAAAAACATTCAGTACTTC
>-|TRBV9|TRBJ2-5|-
CASSAQGWQETQYF
TGTGCCAGCAGCGCACAGGGATGGCAAGAGACCCAGTACTTC